The clone carrying this TCR beta chain was counted ten times or more. Bulk libraries came from a prior protocol with listed TCR primers. One entry per CDR3 protein results from TCRdb running MiXCR on the PCR reads. The table records more than 300,000 distinct CDR3 sequences, 20% to 25% of them present only once. The CDR3 is made up of 13 amino acids. Germline lookup yields CDR1 SQVTM and CDR2 ANQGSEA. Trimming removed 6 bases from V and 1 base from J, with 7 bases in between. These data originate in a study of molecular identifiers for immune sequencing clone quantification. The rearrangement joins TRBV29-1 to TRBJ2-6; no firm D call. This TCR was recovered from a human donor in good health. Some libraries in this study had Jurkat cell RNA spiked in. Sample: naive CD8+ T cells from blood, with Jurkat cell RNA spiked in. As for subset: FACS-sorted CD8+CD4-CCR7+CD45RA+ naive T cells. The CDR3 loop reads CSVAWSGANVLTF. Written as DNA, the CDR3 is TGCAGCGTCGCTTGGTCTGGGGCCAACGTCCTGACTTTC. The full variable domain, with the rest looked up from reference TRBV29-1 and TRBJ2-6, is SAVISQKPSRDICQRGTSLTIQCQVDSQVTMMFWYRQQPGQSLTLIATANQGSEATYESGFVIDKFPISRPNLTFSTLTVSNMSPEDSSIYLCSVAWSGANVLTFGAGSRLTVL.